Below, 13 T cell receptor beta chains from the same sample are listed, as sequenced in a study of technical replicates of blood from a few donors. TCRdb's table, derived via immunoSEQ multiplex PCR, lists solely in-frame clones and lacks some. The table lists approximately 52,000 clones, 80% to 95% of them singletons. The sequencing input was PBMCs. The receptors were sampled from a human donor in good health. Some clones in this sample may be carry-over from other donors' samples.

The chain uses TRBV27 and TRBJ1-1, with a tentative D call TRBD1 (6 bases). There are 16 residues in the CDR3. Per the germline V gene, CDR1 is MNHEY and CDR2 is SMNVEV (reference sequence). V was trimmed by 2 bases and J by 4 bases, leaving 17 bases between them. The CDR3 DNA reads as TGTGCCAGCAGTTTAGTCCCATCGGGGGGCCCCACTGAAGCTTTCTTT. It encodes CASSLVPSGGPTEAFF.

The chain couples TRBV7-6 to TRBJ1-4, with TRBD1 matching 7 bases. After removal of 4 bases from V and 0 bases from J, the junction contained 20 bases not matched to a gene. The CDR3 is 21 amino acids. Germline loops: CDR1 SGHVS, CDR2 FNYEAQ. The CDR3 coding sequence is TGTGCCAGCAGCTCAACCATGCTGGCTCCGGGACAGATTTCAACTAATGAAAAACTGTTTTTT. Translated: CASSSTMLAPGQISTNEKLFF.

The chain carries TRBV5-5 and TRBJ2-7; a possible D gene is TRBD2 (6 bases). The CDR3 sequence is 14 residues long. CDR1 is SGHKS and CDR2 is YYEKEE in the germline V gene (reference sequence). The V and J ends lost 1 base and 0 bases respectively, with 8 bases between them. The CDR3 nucleotides are TGTGCCAGCAGCTTGATCGGGAGCTCCTACGAGCAGTACTTC. This encodes CASSLIGSSYEQYF.

The CDR3 nucleotides read TGTGCCAGCAGCTTAAACAGGCGATTGGAGACCCAGTACTTC. Its protein product is CASSLNRRLETQYF. V and J are TRBV7-2 and TRBJ2-5, with a tentative D call TRBD1 (5 bases). This CDR3 spans 14 amino acids. Trimming shortened V by 2 bases and J by 5 bases, and 12 bases separated the two germline ends. Germline V gives CDR1 SGHTA, CDR2 FQGNSA.

The chain is built from TRBV11-2 and TRBJ2-3; TRBD1 matches at 11 bases. Germline-derived CDR1 and CDR2 are SGHAT and FQNNGV. The CDR3 has 15 residues. Unmatched junction bases numbered 4, after V lost 5 bases and J lost 3 bases. The CDR3: CASSAGTGGTDTQYF. CDR3 DNA sequence: TGTGCCAGCAGCGCCGGGACAGGGGGGACAGATACGCAGTATTTT.

The V and J genes are TRBV15 and TRBJ2-5; 7 nucleotides line up with TRBD2. This CDR3 has 14 amino acids. V lost 6 bases to trimming and J lost 5 bases; unmatched junction nucleotides: 9. Germline CDR1 and CDR2: LNHNV and YYDKDF (reference sequence). CDR3 region: CATSLAGASETQYF. DNA for the CDR3: TGTGCCACCAGTCTTGCGGGAGCTTCTGAGACCCAGTACTTC. The whole variable domain, remainder taken from reference TRBV15 and TRBJ2-5, is DAMVIQNPRYQVTQFGKPVTLSCSQTLNHNVMYWYQQKSSQAPKLLFHYYDKDFNNEADTPDNFQSRRPNTSFCFLDIRSPGLGDTAMYLCATSLAGASETQYFGPGTRLLVL.

The J gene is TRBJ2-7, the V gene TRBV9, with D perhaps TRBD2 (5 bases). Germline V gene sequence: CDR1 SGDLS, CDR2 YYNGEE. Between the trimmed V and J ends, which lost 0 bases and 5 bases, there was a span of 15 bases. The CDR3 runs to 15 residues. The CDR3 nucleotides are TGTGCCAGCAGCGTAGAGGGCGGGCCCCAGAACGAGCAGTACTTC. This sequence encodes CASSVEGGPQNEQYF.

The chain has TRBV6-1 and TRBJ2-3, with 10 bases matching TRBD1. Germline values: CDR1 MNHNS, CDR2 SASEGT. J was trimmed by 4 bases and V by 1 base; bases with no gene match: 2. The CDR3 length is 15 residues. The CDR3 nucleotides read TGTGCCAGCAGTGAAGGGGACAGGGGAGCAGATACGCAGTATTTT. The encoded protein is CASSEGDRGADTQYF.

The gene calls are TRBV6-1 and TRBJ2-1; 13 nucleotides line up with TRBD2. CDR1 and CDR2 from the germline V gene are MNHNS and SASEGT. Trimming removed 4 bases from V and 7 bases from J; junction bases left unmatched: 4. The CDR3 runs 15 residues. CDR3 loop: CASSGGTSGENEQFF. The CDR3 DNA follows: TGTGCCAGCAGTGGTGGGACTAGCGGGGAGAATGAGCAGTTCTTC.

This clone has a single count. This rearrangement joins TRBV5-1 to TRBJ2-6, with D perhaps matching TRBD1 (6 bases). The germline CDR1 and CDR2 sequences are SGHRS and YFSETQ. This CDR3 comprises 17 residues. The V gene lost 3 bases and the J gene lost 0 bases, with 13 bases spanning the gap. Here the CDR3 reads CASSSTGSNSGANVLTF. The CDR3, as DNA: TGCGCCAGCAGCTCGACAGGAAGCAACTCTGGGGCCAACGTCCTGACTTTC.

This rearrangement joins TRBV6-5 to TRBJ1-6, with 8 bases aligning to TRBD1. The germline V gene has CDR1 MNHEY and CDR2 SVGAGI. The CDR3 is made up of 16 amino acids. V shed 2 bases and J 6 bases; nucleotides not matched to a gene: 6. CDR3 sequence: CASSYTGQASNSPLHF. CDR3 coding DNA: TGTGCCAGCAGTTACACGGGACAGGCCAGTAATTCACCCCTCCACTTT.

This sequence joins TRBV11-2 and TRBJ1-6; 7 nucleotides agree with TRBD1. Germline V gene sequence: CDR1 SGHAT, CDR2 FQNNGV. The V segment lost 1 base and the J segment 7 bases; nucleotides outside the gene matches: 7. CDR3 length: 16 amino acids. CDR3 amino acids: CASSLVRGLGNSPLHF. The CDR3 region has the DNA TGTGCCAGCAGCTTAGTAAGGGGGCTTGGCAATTCACCCCTCCACTTT.

The rearrangement uses TRBV15 and TRBJ2-3; 7 bases are a match to TRBD1. J gave up 0 bases and V 1 base, and 1 base lay outside the gene matches. The length of the CDR3 is 15 residues. CDR1 is LNHNV, CDR2 YYDKDF, per germline (reference sequence). The CDR3 region is CATSRVDRSTDTQYF. The CDR3 region has the DNA TGTGCCACCAGCAGAGTGGACAGGAGCACAGATACGCAGTATTTT.